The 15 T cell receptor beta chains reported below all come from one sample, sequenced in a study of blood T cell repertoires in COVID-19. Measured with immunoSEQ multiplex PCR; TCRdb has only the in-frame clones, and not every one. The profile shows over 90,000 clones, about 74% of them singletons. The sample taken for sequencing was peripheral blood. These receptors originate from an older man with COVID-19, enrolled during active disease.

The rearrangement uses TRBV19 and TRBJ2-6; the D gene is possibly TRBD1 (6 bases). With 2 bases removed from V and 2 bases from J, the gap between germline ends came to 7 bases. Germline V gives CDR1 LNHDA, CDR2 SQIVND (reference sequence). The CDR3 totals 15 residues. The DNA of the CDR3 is TGTGCCAGTAGTATATGGACAGCTGGGGCCAACGTCCTGACTTTC. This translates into CASSIWTAGANVLTF.

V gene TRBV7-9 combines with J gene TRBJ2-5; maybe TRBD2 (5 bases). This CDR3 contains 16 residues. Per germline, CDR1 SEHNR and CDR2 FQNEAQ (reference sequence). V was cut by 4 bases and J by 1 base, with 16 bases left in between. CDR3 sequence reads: CASSSAGLTAQETQYF. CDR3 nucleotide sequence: TGTGCCAGCAGCTCCGCCGGACTCACCGCCCAAGAGACCCAGTACTTC.

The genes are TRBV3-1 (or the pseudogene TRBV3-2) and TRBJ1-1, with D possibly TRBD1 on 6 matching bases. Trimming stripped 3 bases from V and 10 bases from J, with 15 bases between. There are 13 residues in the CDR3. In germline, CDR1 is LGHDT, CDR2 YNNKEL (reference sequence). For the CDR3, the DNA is TGTGCCAGCAGCCACCTAGGGGGGGATAGAGCTTTCTTT. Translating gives CASSHLGGDRAFF.

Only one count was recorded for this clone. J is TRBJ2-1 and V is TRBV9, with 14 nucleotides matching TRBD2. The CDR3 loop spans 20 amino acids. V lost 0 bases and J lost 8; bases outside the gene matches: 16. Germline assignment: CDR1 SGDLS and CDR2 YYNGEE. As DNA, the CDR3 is TGTGCCAGCAGCGTAGTTGGGCTGGGAAGGGGACTAGCGGGAGAGGATGAGCAGTTCTTC. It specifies CASSVVGLGRGLAGEDEQFF.

Here the CDR3 DNA reads TGTGCCAGCAGCCTATCCAGCGGTGCGGCGGGGGAGACCCAGTACTTC. It translates to CASSLSSGAAGETQYF. The gene calls are TRBV7-2 and TRBJ2-5; perhaps TRBD2 as D (6 bases). V was cut by 5 bases and J by 5 bases, with 21 bases left in between. The CDR3 is made up of 16 amino acids. Germline loops: CDR1 SGHTA, CDR2 FQGNSA.

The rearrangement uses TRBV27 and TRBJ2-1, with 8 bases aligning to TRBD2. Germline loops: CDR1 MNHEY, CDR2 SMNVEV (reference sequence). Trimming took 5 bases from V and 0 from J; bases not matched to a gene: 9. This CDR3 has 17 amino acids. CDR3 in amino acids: CASSPLAGLSSYNEQFF. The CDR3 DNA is TGTGCCAGCAGTCCCCTAGCGGGTTTGAGCTCCTACAATGAGCAGTTCTTC.

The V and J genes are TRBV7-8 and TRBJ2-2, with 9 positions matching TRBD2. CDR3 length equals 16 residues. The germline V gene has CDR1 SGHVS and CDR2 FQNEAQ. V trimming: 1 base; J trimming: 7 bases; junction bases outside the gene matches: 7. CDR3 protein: CASSLGLAEGRGELFF. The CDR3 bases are TGTGCCAGCAGCTTAGGACTAGCGGAGGGACGCGGGGAGCTGTTTTTT.

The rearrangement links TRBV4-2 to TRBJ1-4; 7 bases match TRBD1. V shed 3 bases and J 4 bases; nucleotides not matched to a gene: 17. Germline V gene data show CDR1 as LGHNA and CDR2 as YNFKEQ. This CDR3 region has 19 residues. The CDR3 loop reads CASSHLTSDRYKVNEKLFF. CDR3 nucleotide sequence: TGTGCCAGCAGCCACCTTACCTCGGACAGGTACAAGGTTAATGAAAAACTGTTTTTT.

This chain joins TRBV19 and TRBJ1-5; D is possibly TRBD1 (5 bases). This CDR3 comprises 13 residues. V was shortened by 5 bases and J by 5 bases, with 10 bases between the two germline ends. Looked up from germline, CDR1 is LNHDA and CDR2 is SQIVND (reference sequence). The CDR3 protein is CASSPWGDQPQHF. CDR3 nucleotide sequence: TGTGCCAGTAGTCCGTGGGGCGATCAGCCCCAGCATTTT.

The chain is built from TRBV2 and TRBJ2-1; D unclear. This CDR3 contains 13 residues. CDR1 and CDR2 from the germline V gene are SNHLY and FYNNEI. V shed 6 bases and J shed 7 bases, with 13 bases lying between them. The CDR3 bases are TGTGCCAGCAGAGGCGGAGAGTGGAATGAGCAGTTCTTC. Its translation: CASRGGEWNEQFF.

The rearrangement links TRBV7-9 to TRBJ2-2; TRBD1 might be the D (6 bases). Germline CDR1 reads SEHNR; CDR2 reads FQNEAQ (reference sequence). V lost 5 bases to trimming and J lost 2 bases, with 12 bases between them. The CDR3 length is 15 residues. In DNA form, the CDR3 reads TGTGCCAGCAGCCCCGGGACACACAACACCGGGGAGCTGTTTTTT. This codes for CASSPGTHNTGELFF. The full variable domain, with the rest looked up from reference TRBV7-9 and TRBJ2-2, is DTGVSQNPRHKITKRGQNVTFRCDPISEHNRLYWYRQTLGQGPEFLTYFQNEAQLEKSRLLSDRFSAERPKGSFSTLEIQRTEQGDSAMYLCASSPGTHNTGELFFGEGSRLTVL.

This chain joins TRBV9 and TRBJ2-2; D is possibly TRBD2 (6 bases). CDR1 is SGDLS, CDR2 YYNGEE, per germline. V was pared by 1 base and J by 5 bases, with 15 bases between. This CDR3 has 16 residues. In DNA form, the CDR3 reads TGTGCCAGCAGCGTACGGGGCGCGGGGTCTACCGGGGAGCTGTTTTTT. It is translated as CASSVRGAGSTGELFF.

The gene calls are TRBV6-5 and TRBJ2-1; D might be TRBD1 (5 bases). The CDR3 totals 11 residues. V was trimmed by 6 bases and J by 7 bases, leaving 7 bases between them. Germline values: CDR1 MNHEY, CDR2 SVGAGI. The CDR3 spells CASRGPNEQFF. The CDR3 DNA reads TGTGCCAGCAGGGGGCCTAATGAGCAGTTCTTC.

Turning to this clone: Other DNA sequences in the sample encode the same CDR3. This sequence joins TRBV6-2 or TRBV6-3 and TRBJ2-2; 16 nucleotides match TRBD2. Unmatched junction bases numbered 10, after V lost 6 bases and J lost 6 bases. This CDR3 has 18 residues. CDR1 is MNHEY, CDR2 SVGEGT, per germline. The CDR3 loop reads CASSPAGTSGRAPGELFF. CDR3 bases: TGTGCCAGCAGCCCTGCCGGGACTAGCGGGAGGGCCCCCGGGGAGCTGTTTTTT.

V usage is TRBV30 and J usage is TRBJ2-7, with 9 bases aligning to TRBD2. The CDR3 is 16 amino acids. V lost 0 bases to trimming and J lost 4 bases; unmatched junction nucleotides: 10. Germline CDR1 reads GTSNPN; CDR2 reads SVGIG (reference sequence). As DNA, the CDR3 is TGTGCCTGGAGTGTACTAGGGCTAGCGGGATTGTACGAGCAGTACTTC. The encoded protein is CAWSVLGLAGLYEQYF.